A selection of T cell receptor beta chains follows, all from one sample in a study of blood T cell repertoires in COVID-19. Libraries were prepared by immunoSEQ multiplex PCR; TCRdb keeps only in-frame clonotypes and omits some of them. Found here are approximately 220,000 clones, about 83% of them singletons; the top ten hold approximately 3.8%. The sequenced material came from PBMCs or T cells enriched from blood (not recorded which). These receptors all stem from a woman aged 40 to 50 who had been exposed to COVID-19. CDR3s leave out the opening cysteine and the closing phenylalanine or tryptophan.

v_gene	j_gene	CDR3aa
TRBV5-4	TRBJ1-6	ASSFPGTGDSPLH
TRBV6-5	TRBJ1-6	ASWFAGWDSPLH
TRBV7-9	TRBJ2-1	ALAPEESSYNEQF
TRBV2	TRBJ1-1	ASTDRVGNTEAF
TRBV5-1	TRBJ2-3	ASSWVAGATDTQY
TRBV4-3	TRBJ2-7	ASSQDREGSGEQY
TRBV2	TRBJ1-5	ASRGQGSQPQH
TRBV7-2	TRBJ1-5	ASSFFSTGSNQPQH
TRBV16	TRBJ2-7	ASSQSSGTSYEQY
TRBV5-5	TRBJ2-7	ASSRTGVPSSSYEQY
TRBV27	TRBJ1-5	ASSSAPEGQPQH
TRBV5-8	TRBJ1-5	ASTRERGQGSNQPQH
TRBV2	TRBJ1-2	ASSTGNYGYT
TRBV14	TRBJ1-1	ASNLWTGGTEAF
TRBV27	TRBJ1-1	ASSKPGTGNLEAF
TRBV11-2	TRBJ1-2	ASSANYGYT
TRBV27	TRBJ1-6	ASSLPSGSPLH